The 5 T cell receptor beta chains reported below all come from one sample, sequenced in a study of cytomegalovirus exposure and HLA in healthy donors. PCR involved 60 Vbeta and 13 Jbeta primers. Data came from immunoSEQ multiplex PCR; TCRdb stores just in-frame clones and leaves some out. The repertoire holds about 160,000 clones, with 85% as singletons. The sample comprised PBMCs. The origin of the receptors is a boy between 2 and 10 years old in good health and CMV-seronegative.

The rearrangement uses TRBV4-2 and TRBJ1-6; D not certain. The CDR3 sequence is 16 residues long. V shed 0 bases and J shed 9 bases, with 15 bases lying between them. CDR1 LGHNA and CDR2 YNFKEQ come from the germline V gene. CDR3 in amino acids: CASSQDPGREGSPLHF. The CDR3 nucleotides read TGTGCCAGCAGCCAAGATCCGGGAAGAGAGGGTTCACCCCTCCACTTT.

The chain uses TRBV5-6 and TRBJ1-4; D unresolved. The CDR3 has 15 amino acids. CDR1 SGHDT and CDR2 YYEEEE come from the germline V gene. V dropped 0 bases and J dropped 3 bases, with 9 bases sitting between them. The CDR3 DNA follows: TGTGCCAGCAGCTTGGTCGATGTAGCTAATGAAAAACTGTTTTTT. Its protein product is CASSLVDVANEKLFF.

This clone was picked up one time. The chain recombines TRBV27 with TRBJ2-3; D may be TRBD1 (6 bases). V lost 4 bases to trimming and J lost 4 bases, with 12 bases between them. Germline CDR1 and CDR2: MNHEY and SMNVEV (reference sequence). The CDR3 extends over 14 amino acids. The CDR3 protein is CASSSSRGSDTQYF. The CDR3 nucleotides are TGTGCCAGCAGTTCCTCCAGGGGCTCAGATACGCAGTATTTT.

This clone was found a few times. This CDR3 reads CASSWGGNQPQHF. The DNA of the CDR3 is TGTGCCAGCAGTTGGGGAGGTAATCAGCCCCAGCATTTT. The V gene is TRBV28, the J gene TRBJ1-5; D not certain. CDR1 is MDHEN and CDR2 is SYDVKM in the germline V gene. Trimming removed 4 bases from V and 4 bases from J, with 8 bases in between. The CDR3 is made up of 13 amino acids.

The chain uses TRBV5-1 and TRBJ2-1; 10 positions match TRBD2. The CDR3 extends over 15 amino acids. J lost 9 bases, V lost 0 bases, and 6 bases had no gene match. Germline lookup yields CDR1 SGHRS and CDR2 YFSETQ. As DNA, the CDR3 is TGCGCCAGCAGCTTGGGGGCTAGCGGGGGATCTGAGCAGTTCTTC. Encoded protein: CASSLGASGGSEQFF. Variable domain in full (rest from reference TRBV5-1 and TRBJ2-1): KAGVTQTPRYLIKTRGQQVTLSCSPISGHRSVSWYQQTPGQGLQFLFEYFSETQRNKGNFPGRFSGRQFSNSRSEMNVSTLELGDSALYLCASSLGASGGSEQFFGPGTRLTVL.